Given below is one T cell receptor beta chain in context. Sequencing was performed with immunoSEQ multiplex PCR; in TCRdb, only in-frame clones are kept and a portion is missing. The repertoire holds roughly 770,000 clones, with 96% as singletons. This specimen belongs to a study of shared clonotypes between healthy human individuals. Naive CD8 cells comprised CD45RO-negative, CCR7-positively selected cells, excluding terminally differentiated effector memory CD45RA+ cells. Trimming stripped 3 bases from V and 5 bases from J, with 17 bases between. The CDR3 spans 15 residues. Germline V gene lookup returns CDR1 SEHNR and CDR2 FQNEAQ (reference sequence).

Sequencing was done on a sample of naive CD8+ T cells sorted from blood. The gene calls are TRBV7-9 and TRBJ2-7, with D maybe TRBD2 (5 bases). This receptor was obtained from a man aged 25 to 40 in good health. The CDR3 DNA reads as TGTGCCAGCAGCTTTTTTACGGACTTAGGTGACGAGCAGTACTTC. Translating it yields CASSFFTDLGDEQYF.